The sequence of this TCR beta chain was determined in a study of CD8 T cells in ankylosing spondylitis. TCRdb analysed the 5' RACE reads with MiXCR anew, one entry per CDR3 protein. The sample lists around 6,100 distinct CDR3 sequences; about 2.1% were seen once. This clonotype was seen ten or more times. This CDR3 comprises 13 residues. The J segment lost 3 bases and the V segment lost 2 bases, leaving 0 bases of the junction unmatched. Germline V gene sequence: CDR1 SGDLS, CDR2 YYNGEE. The sequencing sample was made of blood, either unsorted or a sorted T cell fraction (not recorded which). V gene TRBV9 combines with J gene TRBJ2-7, with TRBD1 identical over 9 bases. This TCR came from a male donor with ankylosing spondylitis or in good health (not recorded which). In DNA, the CDR3 is TGTGCCAGCAGCGTGACAGGGGGCTACGAGCAGTACTTC. Its protein is CASSVTGGYEQYF.